These T cell receptor beta chains were read from a single sample in a study of blood T cell repertoires in COVID-19. Here immunoSEQ multiplex PCR was the method, and the copy in TCRdb shows in-frame clones only, minus some. The sample includes roughly 90,000 clones, 80% to 90% of them seen just once. The sample comprised peripheral blood. The source of these receptors is a human donor in a cohort sampled during active COVID-19. Each CDR3 is given with its conserved first and last residue. D genes are given only for firm matches. The size entry is marked missing in some rows and otherwise reads once, few, many or a size class.

d_call,j_call,clone_size,cdr3_length,v_call,cdr3_aa,cdr3_nt
TRBD1,TRBJ2-7,.,15,TRBV7-9,CASSSGTVLSYEQYF,TGTGCCAGCAGCTCTGGGACAGTCCTCTCCTACGAGCAGTACTTC
TRBD1,TRBJ1-2,.,14,TRBV5-5,CASSLKTGGARYTF,TGTGCCAGCAGCTTGAAGACAGGGGGCGCGCGCTACACCTTC
.,TRBJ2-4,.,11,TRBV30,CAWSRGLSSDF,TGTGCCTGGAGCCGAGGACTGAGTTCGGACTTC
TRBD1,TRBJ2-2,.,16,TRBV9,CASSVFRDRSHGELFF,TGTGCCAGCAGCGTGTTCCGGGACAGGTCGCACGGGGAGCTGTTTTTT
TRBD1,TRBJ2-7,.,13,TRBV7-3,CASSSGTGSEQYF,TGTGCCAGCAGCTCGGGGACAGGGAGCGAGCAGTACTTC
TRBD1,TRBJ2-5,.,14,TRBV27,CASSPTGGEETQYF,TGTGCCAGCAGCCCAACAGGGGGAGAAGAGACCCAGTACTTC
.,TRBJ2-2,.,17,TRBV4-1,CASSQAGVRGNTGELFF,TGCGCCAGCAGCCAAGCGGGGGTGAGGGGGAACACCGGGGAGCTGTTTTTT
.,TRBJ2-2,.,14,TRBV6-5,CASSYLGPTGELFF,TGTGCCAGCAGTTATCTGGGGCCCACCGGGGAGCTGTTTTTT
TRBD2,TRBJ2-3,once,15,TRBV5-1,CASKEAGGSTDTQYF,TGCGCCAGCAAGGAGGCGGGAGGGAGCACAGATACGCAGTATTTT
TRBD2,TRBJ2-1,.,16,TRBV7-8,CASSLALAGGDNEQFF,TGTGCCAGCAGCTTAGCCTTAGCGGGAGGTGATAATGAGCAGTTCTTC
.,TRBJ2-7,.,13,TRBV6-6,CASSLDSTYEQYF,TGTGCCAGTAGTCTCGACTCGACCTACGAGCAGTACTTC
TRBD2,TRBJ2-1,.,18,TRBV5-1,CASGPTTTSGFSYNEQFF,TGCGCCAGCGGCCCCACGACTACTAGCGGCTTCTCCTACAATGAGCAGTTCTTC
TRBD2,TRBJ2-7,.,15,TRBV19,CASSTLAGGTYEQYF,TGTGCCAGTAGTACGTTAGCGGGAGGGACCTACGAGCAGTACTTC
.,TRBJ2-7,few,13,TRBV29-1,CSVFTDTAYEQYF,TGCAGCGTTTTCACAGACACAGCCTACGAGCAGTACTTC
.,TRBJ1-1,many,15,TRBV3-1/TRBV3-2,CASSHVTELDTEAFF,TGTGCCAGCAGCCACGTAACGGAGTTGGACACTGAAGCTTTCTTT
TRBD1,TRBJ2-7,.,14,TRBV6-5,CASRRQGRIYEQYF,TGTGCCAGCCGACGACAGGGTCGAATCTACGAGCAGTACTTC
.,TRBJ1-5,.,13,TRBV6-5,CASTRFINQPQHF,TGTGCCAGCACCAGGTTTATCAATCAGCCCCAGCATTTT
.,TRBJ2-3,.,17,TRBV18,CASSSGGQGISTDTQYF,TGTGCCAGCTCTTCGGGAGGACAGGGAATTTCCACAGATACGCAGTATTTT
.,TRBJ1-3,.,14,TRBV28,CAITPPRAGNTIYF,TGTGCCATCACCCCACCCAGGGCTGGAAACACCATATATTTT
TRBD1,TRBJ1-1,.,14,TRBV28,CASSFPDRGPRAFF,TGTGCCAGCAGTTTCCCAGACAGGGGGCCGAGAGCTTTCTTT
.,TRBJ2-7,.,13,TRBV6-6,CASSKSPRTEQYF,TGTGCCAGCAGTAAATCCCCAAGGACAGAGCAGTACTTC
.,TRBJ1-2,.,12,TRBV27,CASSLNGEGYTF,TGTGCCAGCAGTTTAAACGGGGAGGGCTACACCTTC
.,TRBJ1-1,.,13,TRBV6-5,CASRVFTNTEAFF,TGTGCCAGCAGGGTCTTCACTAACACTGAAGCTTTCTTT
.,TRBJ2-7,.,16,TRBV28,CASSPGGRGSSYEQYF,TGTGCCAGCAGTCCCGGGGGGCGGGGGTCCTCCTACGAGCAGTACTTC
TRBD1,TRBJ2-3,.,15,TRBV28,CASLSGDRDTDTQYF,TGTGCCAGTCTCTCGGGGGACAGGGACACAGATACGCAGTATTTT
TRBD2,TRBJ2-2,.,16,TRBV28,CASSLRGGTNTGELFF,TGCGCCAGCAGTTTACGGGGGGGGACGAACACCGGGGAGCTGTTTTTT
.,TRBJ2-5,.,16,TRBV21-1,CASSPKRGIWAKTQYF,TGTGCCAGCAGCCCAAAAAGGGGGATCTGGGCAAAGACCCAGTACTTC
TRBD2,TRBJ2-3,.,16,TRBV19,CASSPGLAGDPDTQYF,TGTGCCAGTAGTCCGGGACTAGCGGGAGACCCAGATACGCAGTATTTT
TRBD2,TRBJ2-5,.,12,TRBV24-1,CATGLAGETQYF,TGTGCCACCGGACTAGCGGGAGAGACCCAGTACTTC
.,TRBJ2-5,.,15,TRBV9,CASSVPDGSQETQYF,TGTGCCAGCAGCGTACCGGACGGGAGCCAAGAGACCCAGTACTTC
.,TRBJ1-1,.,13,TRBV27,CASREPGRTEAFF,TGTGCCAGCAGAGAGCCAGGGAGGACTGAAGCTTTCTTT
.,TRBJ1-5,.,14,TRBV19,CASSLDSSSQPQHF,TGTGCCAGTAGTCTCGACAGTTCCTCTCAGCCCCAGCATTTT
.,TRBJ2-6,few,19,TRBV7-3,CASSLTVAGRPDGANVLTF,TGTGCCAGCAGCTTAACGGTGGCGGGCCGACCTGACGGGGCCAACGTCCTGACTTTC
TRBD1,TRBJ2-1,.,13,TRBV2,CASRGQLYNEQFF,TGTGCCAGTCGGGGACAGCTCTACAATGAGCAGTTCTTC
TRBD1,TRBJ2-7,many,14,TRBV18,CASSSGTGGNEQYF,TGTGCCAGCTCATCCGGGACAGGGGGCAACGAGCAGTACTTC
TRBD1,TRBJ2-2,.,14,TRBV20-1,CSASRTGRTGELFF,TGCAGTGCTAGTAGGACAGGGCGCACCGGGGAGCTGTTTTTT
TRBD2,TRBJ2-1,once,15,TRBV6-4,CASSLLAGAVNEQFF,TGTGCCAGCAGCCTCCTAGCGGGAGCTGTGAATGAGCAGTTCTTC
.,TRBJ1-4,.,11,TRBV28,CASRANEKLFF,TGTGCCAGCAGGGCAAATGAAAAACTGTTTTTT
TRBD2,TRBJ2-7,.,17,TRBV29-1,CSAVDRERTSGRSEQYF,TGCAGCGCTGTGGACAGGGAGCGGACTAGCGGGAGAAGCGAGCAGTACTTC
.,TRBJ2-7,.,15,TRBV4-2,CASSSGGTSSYEQYF,TGTGCCAGCAGTTCCGGAGGGACGTCTTCCTACGAGCAGTACTTC
TRBD1,TRBJ2-7,.,13,TRBV27,CASSFGTDYEQYF,TGTGCCAGCAGTTTTGGGACAGACTACGAGCAGTACTTC
TRBD2,TRBJ2-7,.,16,TRBV18,CASSPIAGTSTYEQYF,TGTGCCAGCTCACCCATCGCCGGGACTAGCACCTACGAGCAGTACTTC
.,TRBJ1-2,.,14,TRBV12-2,CASRLEQTNYGYTF,TGTGCAAGTCGCTTAGAACAGACTAACTATGGCTACACCTTC
TRBD1,TRBJ1-3,.,14,TRBV6-5,CASSRQGIGNTIYF,TGTGCCAGCAGTCGACAGGGAATAGGAAACACCATATATTTT
TRBD2,TRBJ2-7,.,14,TRBV28,CASRLASGKEEQYF,TGTGCCAGCAGGTTGGCTAGCGGGAAGGAGGAGCAGTACTTC
.,TRBJ1-1,.,12,TRBV6-5,CASSRPTGEAFF,TGTGCCAGCAGTCGACCCACAGGGGAAGCTTTCTTT
TRBD1,TRBJ1-6,.,16,TRBV7-9,CASSFSIRTGNSPLHF,TGTGCCAGCAGCTTTTCCATCAGGACAGGAAACTCACCCCTCCACTTT
TRBD2,TRBJ2-5,.,13,TRBV27,CASRVSGGETQYF,TGTGCCAGCAGAGTATCGGGAGGAGAGACCCAGTACTTC
.,TRBJ2-1,.,15,TRBV6-6,CASSSPTRGPNEQFF,TGTGCCAGCAGTTCCCCCACGCGCGGGCCCAATGAGCAGTTCTTC
TRBD1,TRBJ2-2,.,17,TRBV3-1/TRBV3-2,CASSPDRGLVRTGELFF,TGTGCCAGCAGCCCGGACAGGGGGCTAGTTAGGACCGGGGAGCTGTTTTTT
TRBD2,TRBJ2-1,.,14,TRBV7-2,CASRRASGPNEQFF,TGTGCCAGTCGAAGGGCTAGCGGCCCCAATGAGCAGTTCTTC
.,TRBJ1-5,.,15,TRBV10-3,CATQGGIESNQPQHF,TGTGCCACCCAGGGCGGGATAGAAAGCAATCAGCCCCAGCATTTT
TRBD2,TRBJ2-1,.,14,TRBV24-1,CATNAGGRAEEQFF,TGTGCCACCAACGCTGGCGGGAGGGCCGAGGAGCAGTTCTTC
.,TRBJ1-6,.,14,TRBV4-1,CASSQGAREEPLHF,TGCGCCAGCAGCCAGGGGGCGCGGGAGGAACCCCTCCACTTT
TRBD2,TRBJ2-3,.,18,TRBV2,CASRAGTSGTRGTDTQYF,TGTGCCAGCAGGGCCGGGACTAGCGGGACACGGGGCACAGATACGCAGTATTTT
.,TRBJ1-5,.,12,TRBV7-9,CASSLGPRAQHF,TGTGCCAGCAGCTTAGGTCCCAGGGCCCAGCATTTT
.,TRBJ2-5,.,15,TRBV28,CASSPGFRRLETQYF,TGTGCCAGCAGCCCAGGGTTCCGGCGGCTGGAGACCCAGTACTTC
TRBD1,TRBJ2-7,.,16,TRBV10-3,CAISPIPGQGRYEQYF,TGTGCCATCTCCCCTATTCCGGGACAGGGGAGGTACGAGCAGTACTTC
.,TRBJ1-1,.,14,TRBV10-1,CASSEDGTSTEAFF,TGCGCCAGCAGTGAGGACGGCACTAGCACTGAAGCTTTCTTT